These 9 T cell receptor beta chains came from one sample sequenced in a study of shared clonotypes between healthy human individuals. Generated by immunoSEQ multiplex PCR, the TCRdb table keeps only in-frame clones and is missing some. The sample shows about 230,000 clones, 60% to 70% of them seen only once. The sequenced material came from memory CD4+ T cells sorted from blood. Indicated subset: CD45RA-negative fraction. The receptors were gathered from a man aged 25 to 40 in good health.

This chain uses TRBV18 with TRBJ2-1, with TRBD2 matching over 7 bases. The CDR3 has 15 residues. Trimming cost V 1 base and J 10 bases; bases outside gene matches: 10. Germline CDR1 is KGHSH and CDR2 is LQKENI. In DNA form, the CDR3 reads TGTGCCAGCTCACCACATCCCGGGGGGATCACAGAGCAGTTCTTC. Encoded protein: CASSPHPGGITEQFF.

This chain joins TRBV7-9 and TRBJ2-1; D may match TRBD1 or TRBD2 (6 bases each). Germline V gene data show CDR1 as SEHNR and CDR2 as FQNEAQ (reference sequence). Trimming took 2 bases from V and 2 from J, leaving 10 bases between them. The CDR3 is 15 residues long. CDR3 DNA: TGTGCCAGCAGCTTAAAAGGGGGGACCTACAATGAGCAGTTCTTC. It yields the protein CASSLKGGTYNEQFF.

CDR3 in amino acids: CSVEYSNYGYTF. The CDR3 DNA reads as TGCAGCGTTGAGTATTCTAACTATGGCTACACCTTC. The V gene is TRBV29-1, the J gene TRBJ1-2; the D is unclear. Trimming removed 3 bases from V and 0 bases from J, with 5 bases in between. The CDR3 is 12 residues long. Germline loops: CDR1 SQVTM, CDR2 ANQGSEA.

V gene TRBV6-4 combines with J gene TRBJ2-1; D is undetermined. Trimming cost V 5 bases and J 8 bases, with 16 bases left between them. The length of the CDR3 is 14 residues. Germline CDR1 is MRHNA and CDR2 is SNTAGT. CDR3: CASSFTGRGDEQFF. The CDR3, as DNA: TGTGCCAGCAGTTTTACTGGCAGAGGCGATGAGCAGTTCTTC.

This chain joins TRBV18 and TRBJ2-7; D remains unclear. The CDR3 covers 13 residues. V lost 3 bases to trimming and J lost 0 bases, with 6 bases between them. Looked up from germline, CDR1 is KGHSH and CDR2 is LQKENI. Here the CDR3 reads CASSPRASYEQYF. The CDR3 DNA reads as TGTGCCAGCTCACCTAGGGCCTCCTACGAGCAGTACTTC.

CDR3 sequence reads: CASSTTGVPYEQYF. The CDR3 DNA follows: TGTGCCAGCAGCACGACAGGGGTTCCCTACGAGCAGTACTTC. This rearrangement joins TRBV5-4 to TRBJ2-7, with 8 bases aligning to TRBD1. This CDR3 comprises 14 residues. V was clipped by 4 bases and J by 2 bases; unmatched bases: 5. The germline CDR1 and CDR2 sequences are SGHNT and YYREEE (reference sequence).

The V call is TRBV28, the J call TRBJ2-1; 8 bases are shared with TRBD1. CDR1 is MDHEN and CDR2 is SYDVKM in the germline V gene. The V gene end was trimmed by 4 bases and the J gene end by 1 base; junction bases not matched to a gene: 21. The CDR3 extends over 21 amino acids. The CDR3 region is CASSSPSGTGTRDPSYNEQFF. Written as DNA, the CDR3 is TGTGCCAGCAGTTCTCCTTCTGGGACAGGCACTCGGGACCCGTCCTACAATGAGCAGTTCTTC.

V usage is TRBV2 and J usage is TRBJ2-7; D tentatively reads TRBD1 or TRBD2 (5 bases each). CDR3 size: 13 residues. V lost 11 bases and J lost 0, with 14 bases in between. Per the germline V gene, CDR1 is SNHLY and CDR2 is FYNNEI. The CDR3 nucleotides are TGTGCCGTCTTCGTGGGACGCTCCTACGAGCAGTACTTC. It translates to CAVFVGRSYEQYF.

In its sample, this clone was seen a few times. V gene TRBV7-7 combines with J gene TRBJ2-3; D remains ambiguous. The germline gives CDR1 SSHAT, CDR2 FNYEAQ (reference sequence). The CDR3 is made up of 13 amino acids. V lost 6 bases and J lost 6, with 13 bases in between. As DNA, the CDR3 is TGTGCCAGCAGTCACACTCTAGGGGATACGCAGTATTTT. Protein product: CASSHTLGDTQYF.